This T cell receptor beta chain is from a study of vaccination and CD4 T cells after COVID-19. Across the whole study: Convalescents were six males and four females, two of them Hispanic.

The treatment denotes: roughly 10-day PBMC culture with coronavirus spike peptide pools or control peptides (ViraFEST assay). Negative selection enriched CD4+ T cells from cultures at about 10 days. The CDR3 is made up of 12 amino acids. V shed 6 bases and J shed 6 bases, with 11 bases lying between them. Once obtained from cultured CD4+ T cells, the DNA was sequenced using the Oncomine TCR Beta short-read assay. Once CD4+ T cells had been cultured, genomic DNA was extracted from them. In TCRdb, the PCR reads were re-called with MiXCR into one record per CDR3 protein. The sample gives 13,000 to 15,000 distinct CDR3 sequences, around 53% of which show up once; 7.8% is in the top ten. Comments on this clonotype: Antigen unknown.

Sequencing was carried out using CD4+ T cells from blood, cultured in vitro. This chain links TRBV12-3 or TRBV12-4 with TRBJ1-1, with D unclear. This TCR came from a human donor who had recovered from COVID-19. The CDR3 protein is CASSPVVPEAFF. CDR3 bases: TGTGCCAGCAGCCCCGTGGTCCCTGAAGCTTTCTTT.